The present entry profiles one T cell receptor beta chain with its context. The sample holds a few counts of this clonotype. The specificity of this receptor is unknown. One base away there is no much larger clone; base qualities are not given. The record originates from a study of blood T cells in healthy people across ages (dated by TCRdb to the mid-2010s). The study in broad terms: In model experiments, template switching captured about one uniquely barcoded TCR beta cDNA molecule for every two T cells. Using deep sequencing normalized with unique cDNA molecular identifiers, the study measured how TCR beta repertoire diversity changes with age. The donors were divided into four age groups: young (average 16 years), middle-aged (about 40), aged (approximately 62) and long-lived (nearly 85). To avoid experimental bias, donors of different ages were distributed randomly across sequencing lanes. Using the same blood draw, the study looked at two additional independent replicas of 1 million unique cDNA reads for two donors, one aged 18 to 30 and the other aged 80 or older.

The approximately 40 donors, aged 6 to 90 years, were systemically healthy Caucasian individuals from Russia. About 10 milliliters of peripheral blood were drawn from each donor into EDTA-treated Vacutainer tubes. Ficoll-Paque density-gradient centrifugation was used to isolate PBMCs, with at least 7 million obtained per sample. Total RNA, at least 6 micrograms per sample, was extracted from PBMCs with Trizol reagent. For every donor, flow cytometry on a PBMC aliquot measured the percentage of naive CD45RAhigh/CD27high T cells. The CDR3 starts with the cysteine, ends with the phenylalanine, and has 17 residues. This entry keeps only the CDR3 DNA: 51 bases, framed from base 1. V is pruned by 2 bases and J by 2 bases, leaving 4 bases of the junction without a gene match. The CDR1 and CDR2 encoded by the germline V gene are SGDLS and YYNGEE. The paper's findings and limits, for the study overall: The long-lived group showed more naive CD4+ T cells, fewer expanded clones and increased TCR diversity than the aged group, suggesting age selection. Since profiling was done on bulk unsorted PBMCs, naive and antigen-experienced compartments could not be conclusively compared. As age increased, observed TCR beta diversity per million T cells dropped in a roughly linear way, and a significant reduction was already evident by age approximately 40. Estimates of total diversity from one million sequenced T cells were regarded as lower bounds and underestimates. There was a strong correlation between observed TCR beta diversity and the percentage of naive T cells measured by flow cytometry. Because donor CMV infection status was unknown, age-related changes in expanded clonotypes were potentially confounded.

Receptors were amplified or captured by 5' RACE. Sequencer: Illumina HiSeq 2500. A second PCR of roughly 6 to 12 cycles was run with a J-beta primer mix and a sample-barcoded 5' primer. Each TCR beta cDNA molecule received a unique molecular identifier from a template-switch 5' adaptor carrying 12 random nucleotides. At least 2.5 million CDR3-containing paired-end reads were obtained from each sample. The Mint cDNA synthesis kit, primed by a TRBC-specific oligonucleotide, was used to synthesize first-strand cDNA from all RNA. After uracil-DNA glycosylase treatment, a first 18-cycle PCR used universal primers M1SS and BC2_uni_R on all cDNA. Per the source publication's procedure: Each sample was normalized by randomly selecting 1 million high-quality reads, each carrying a distinct molecular identifier. Reads sharing molecular identifiers were discarded rather than binned into consensus sequences. MiTCR, with a Q25 quality threshold and the strictest error-elimination algorithm, was used for CDR3 identification, clonotype clustering and error correction. A nonparametric unseen species model with Euler transformation was used to estimate lower-bound total TCR beta diversity. Through fastp at Q25 and MiXCR, TCRdb rebuilt clones from the public reads, retaining in-frame beta chains. A single entry per CDR3 protein holds the most common genes and DNA from its merged rows. TCRdb, not the authors, supplied the V and J calls. The table for this sample lists about 1.6 million distinct CDR3 sequences; almost 35% of them were counted only once. The top ten clonotypes cover about 11% of the sample.

This TCR was sampled from a woman aged 25 to 45 in good health. Sequencing was done on a sample of blood. The rearranged segments are TRBV9 and TRBJ2-3, with 14 bases matching TRBD2. Here is the DNA: TGTGCCAGCAGCGTGGGACTAGCGGGGGCCACCACAGATACGCAGTATTTT. The translation is CASSVGLAGATTDTQYF.